These 20 T cell receptor beta chains share one sample of origin, sequenced in a study of early T cells in non-severe SARS-CoV-2 infection. TCRdb redid the calling of the 5' RACE reads with MiXCR, one entry per CDR3 protein. Among about 71,000 distinct CDR3 sequences listed, around 11% were seen once. Sample: whole blood, taken at baseline. The receptors originated from an adult who was a healthcare worker with PCR-confirmed SARS-CoV-2 infection or an uninfected control (not recorded which).

This clonotype appeared a few times. The chain recombines TRBV7-7 with TRBJ2-7; D tentatively fits TRBD1 or TRBD2 (6 bases each). The germline V gene has CDR1 SSHAT and CDR2 FNYEAQ (reference sequence). The CDR3 spans 13 residues. Trimming shortened V by 6 bases and J by 3 bases, and 12 bases separated the two germline ends. The CDR3 here is CASSPRGGYEQYF. The CDR3 coding sequence is TGTGCCAGCAGTCCCAGGGGAGGCTACGAGCAGTACTTC. Drawing the rest from reference TRBV7-7 and TRBJ2-7, the complete variable domain is GAGVSQSPRYKVTKRGQDVTLRCDPISSHATLYWYQQALGQGPEFLTYFNYEAQPDKSGLPSDRFSAERPEGSISTLTIQRTEQRDSAMYRCASSPRGGYEQYFGPGTRLTVT.

This chain connects TRBV4-2 to TRBJ2-7, with D maybe TRBD2 (6 bases). Germline values: CDR1 LGHNA, CDR2 YNFKEQ. Trimming took 3 bases from V and 0 from J, leaving 15 bases between them. This CDR3 is 16 amino acids long. CDR3 in DNA: TGTGCCAGCAGCCAGGGACCCCTCGGGAGCTCCTACGAGCAGTACTTC. Translated: CASSQGPLGSSYEQYF.

In this sample, this clonotype turned up a few times. The chain's CDR3 is CASSQDLQGPHYGYTF. Here the CDR3 DNA reads TGCGCCAGCAGCCAAGATCTCCAGGGGCCGCACTATGGCTACACCTTC. This chain connects TRBV4-1 to TRBJ1-2, with D maybe TRBD1 (6 bases). Germline V lookup: CDR1 MGHRA, CDR2 YSYEKL. Trimming left V 0 bases short and J 3 bases short, with 14 bases between. The CDR3 loop spans 16 amino acids.

This clonotype has a count of ten or more. This chain joins TRBV7-2 and TRBJ1-2, with D unresolved. The V end lost 3 bases, the J end lost 2 bases, and 7 bases lay between the germline ends. The CDR3 runs 13 residues. In germline, CDR1 is SGHTA, CDR2 FQGNSA. The CDR3 spells CASSLRPNYGYTF. As DNA, the CDR3 is TGTGCCAGCAGCTTGAGACCGAACTATGGCTACACCTTC.

This clonotype was observed a few times. This rearrangement joins TRBV13 to TRBJ1-1; D is uncertain. Trimming left V 5 bases short and J 1 base short, with 14 bases between. This CDR3 is 15 amino acids long. Germline CDR1 PRHDT, CDR2 FYEKMQ (reference sequence). The CDR3 DNA reads as TGTGCCAGCAGCCCCCCCGGGGTACCGAACACTGAAGCTTTCTTT. Amino acids: CASSPPGVPNTEAFF.

This clonotype occurred many times. V and J are TRBV6-4 and TRBJ2-5, with TRBD1 identical over 9 bases. Per germline, CDR1 MRHNA and CDR2 SNTAGT. Germline trimming cut 4 bases from V and 4 bases from J; bases unmatched to any gene: 1. The CDR3 covers 13 residues. CDR3 residues: CASSVDRGETQYF. The CDR3 DNA reads TGTGCCAGCAGTGTGGACAGGGGAGAGACCCAGTACTTC.

The chain is built from TRBV11-2 and TRBJ2-5, with a possible D match to TRBD1 (5 bases). Germline CDR1 SGHAT, CDR2 FQNNGV. Trimming shortened V by 0 bases and J by 2 bases, and 10 bases separated the two germline ends. The CDR3 runs to 15 residues. CDR3 coding DNA: TGTGCCAGCAGCTTAGATGGGGCAAGACAAGAGACCCAGTACTTC. Its translation is CASSLDGARQETQYF.

The rearrangement joins TRBV9 to TRBJ1-1, with D uncertain. This CDR3 has 13 amino acids. Trimming removed 1 base from V and 2 bases from J, with 6 bases in between. From germline, CDR1 is SGDLS and CDR2 YYNGEE. This CDR3 reads CASSVRSNTEAFF. The CDR3 nucleotides are TGTGCCAGCAGCGTACGGAGTAACACTGAAGCTTTCTTT.

The chain carries TRBV28 and TRBJ2-7; 12 bases fit TRBD2. Germline V gene data show CDR1 as MDHEN and CDR2 as SYDVKM. The V gene end was trimmed by 3 bases and the J gene end by 3 bases; junction bases not matched to a gene: 6. CDR3 length: 16 residues. The CDR3 reads CASSLTSGGLNYEQYF. The CDR3 region has the DNA TGTGCCAGCAGTTTGACTAGCGGGGGTCTTAACTACGAGCAGTACTTC. Using reference TRBV28 and TRBJ2-7 for the parts outside the CDR3, the full variable domain is DVKVTQSSRYLVKRTGEKVFLECVQDMDHENMFWYRQDPGLGLRLIYFSYDVKMKEKGDIPEGYSVSREKKERFSLILESASTNQTSMYLCASSLTSGGLNYEQYFGPGTRLTVT.

This clonotype was observed at least ten times. The chain couples TRBV20-1 to TRBJ1-6; 8 nucleotides line up with TRBD1. Trimming took 6 bases from V and 0 from J; bases not matched to a gene: 25. The CDR3 has 22 residues. Germline V CDR1 and CDR2: DFQATT, SNEGSKA (reference sequence). CDR3 coding DNA: TGCAGTGCCATAACAGGGACAGGAGGCCACCGCGATCTTAGCTCCTATAATTCACCCCTCCACTTT. Its translation: CSAITGTGGHRDLSSYNSPLHF.

This clonotype came up many times. The chain links TRBV7-8 to TRBJ2-3; D perhaps matches TRBD2 (5 bases). The V gene's germline CDR1 is SGHVS and CDR2 FQNEAQ. The CDR3 has 16 amino acids. V lost 5 bases and J lost 7, with 22 bases in between. CDR3 coding DNA: TGTGCCAGCAGCCTAGTCCGGACTCCTACGGGGAATACGCAGTATTTT. It translates to CASSLVRTPTGNTQYF. The full variable domain, in which reference TRBV7-8 and TRBJ2-3 provide the parts outside the CDR3, is GAGVSQSPRYKVAKRGQDVALRCDPISGHVSLFWYQQALGQGPEFLTYFQNEAQLDKSGLPSDRFFAERPEGSVSTLKIQRTQQEDSAVYLCASSLVRTPTGNTQYFGPGTRLTVL.

The rearrangement links TRBV2 to TRBJ2-2; no reliable D call. The CDR3 is 14 amino acids. Germline-derived CDR1 and CDR2 are SNHLY and FYNNEI. V was pared by 6 bases and J by 3 bases, with 11 bases between. This CDR3 is CASRLTWDTGELFF. The CDR3 DNA follows: TGTGCCAGCAGGCTAACTTGGGACACCGGGGAGCTGTTTTTT.

A few counts support this clonotype. The V and J genes are TRBV5-4 and TRBJ2-7; 7 nucleotides align to TRBD2. The CDR3 is 15 residues long. The J segment lost 4 bases and the V segment lost 2 bases, leaving 9 bases of the junction unmatched. The germline V gene has CDR1 SGHNT and CDR2 YYREEE (reference sequence). As DNA, the CDR3 is TGTGCCAGCAGCTTCCGAGCGGGAATGTCTTACGAGCAGTACTTC. Its protein is CASSFRAGMSYEQYF. The full variable domain, its missing parts supplied by reference TRBV5-4 and TRBJ2-7, is ETGVTQSPTHLIKTRGQQVTLRCSSQSGHNTVSWYQQALGQGPQFIFQYYREEENGRGNFPPRFSGLQFPNYSSELNVNALELDDSALYLCASSFRAGMSYEQYFGPGTRLTVT.

This clonotype occurred a few times. J is TRBJ2-7 and V is TRBV5-8; the match to TRBD2 covers 7 bases. Losses at the gene ends were 0 bases for V and 2 bases for J; bases not matched to a gene: 2. There are 14 residues in the CDR3. Germline loops: CDR1 SGHTS, CDR2 YDEGEE. The CDR3: CASSLGGGTYEQYF. CDR3 bases: TGTGCCAGCAGCTTGGGGGGAGGGACCTACGAGCAGTACTTC.

This clonotype was picked up many times. V and J are TRBV6-2 or TRBV6-3 and TRBJ1-1; D is unresolved. CDR1 is MNHEY and CDR2 is SVGEGT in the germline V gene. V lost 6 bases, J lost 0 bases, and 2 bases lay in between. This CDR3 is 11 amino acids long. In nucleotides, the CDR3 is TGTGCCAGCAGAGTGAACACTGAAGCTTTCTTT. Translating gives CASRVNTEAFF.

A word on this clonotype: One end of the junction varies from germline; a read error may be responsible. V is TRBV7-9 and J is TRBJ2-7; D possibly matches TRBD1 or TRBD2 (5 bases each). This CDR3 has 14 residues. Looked up from germline, CDR1 is SEHNR and CDR2 is FQNEAQ (reference sequence). CDR3: CASSLARDPYEQYF. The CDR3 DNA reads as TGTGCCAGCAGCCTAGCCCGGGACCCCTACGAGCAGTACTTC.

This clonotype was found a few times. The rearrangement joins TRBV6-1 to TRBJ2-7; the D gene could be TRBD1 or TRBD2 (6 bases each). The CDR3 sequence is 15 residues long. The germline V gene encodes CDR1 MNHNS and CDR2 SASEGT. The ends were cut back, 6 bases at V and 2 bases at J, with 17 bases in the middle. The CDR3 DNA reads as TGTGCCAGCAGGCGGAGGGGGGCCTTCGCCTACGAGCAGTACTTC. Translated: CASRRRGAFAYEQYF.

V and J are TRBV27 and TRBJ1-6; a weak D match, TRBD1 (6 bases). The CDR3 length is 14 residues. Trimming left V 10 bases short and J 7 bases short, with 17 bases between. Germline CDR1 MNHEY, CDR2 SMNVEV (reference sequence). The CDR3, as DNA: TGTGCCACCAGAACAGGGAGTGGGAATTCACCCCTCCACTTT. Its protein is CATRTGSGNSPLHF.

This clonotype was seen a handful of times. CDR3 residues: CASSPYSTSGASYNEQFF. For the CDR3, the DNA is TGCGCCAGCAGCCCTTATTCTACTAGCGGGGCCTCCTACAATGAGCAGTTCTTC. The rearrangement links TRBV4-3 to TRBJ2-1; TRBD2 matches 10 bases. Losses at the gene ends were 4 bases for V and 0 bases for J; bases not matched to a gene: 9. Germline V lookup: CDR1 LGHNA, CDR2 YSLEER. The CDR3 is 18 amino acids.

This clonotype came up a few times. The chain employs TRBV29-1 and TRBJ2-7, with unresolved D. The CDR3 length is 14 residues. Looked up from germline, CDR1 is SQVTM and CDR2 is ANQGSEA. The V end was cut by 2 bases, the J end by 2 bases, with 13 bases between. The chain's CDR3 is CSVERLDATYEQYF. In nucleotides, the CDR3 is TGCAGCGTTGAAAGACTCGACGCCACCTACGAGCAGTACTTC.